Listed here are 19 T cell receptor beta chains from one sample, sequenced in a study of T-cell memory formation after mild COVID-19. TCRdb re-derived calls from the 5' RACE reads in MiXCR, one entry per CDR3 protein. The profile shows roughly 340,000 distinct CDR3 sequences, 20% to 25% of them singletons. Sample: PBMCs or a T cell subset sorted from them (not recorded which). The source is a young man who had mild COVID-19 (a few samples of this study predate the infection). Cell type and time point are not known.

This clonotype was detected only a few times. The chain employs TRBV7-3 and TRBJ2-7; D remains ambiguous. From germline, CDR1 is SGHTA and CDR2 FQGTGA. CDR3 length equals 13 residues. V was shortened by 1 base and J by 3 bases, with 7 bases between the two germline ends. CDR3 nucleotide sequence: TGTGCCAGCAGCTTAAACCCCAGCTACGAGCAGTACTTC. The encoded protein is CASSLNPSYEQYF.

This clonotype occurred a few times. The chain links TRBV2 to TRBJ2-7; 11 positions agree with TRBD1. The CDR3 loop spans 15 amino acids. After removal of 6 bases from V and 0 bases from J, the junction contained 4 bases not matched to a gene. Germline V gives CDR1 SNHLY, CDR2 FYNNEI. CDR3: CASRTGTGGSYEQYF. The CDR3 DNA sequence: TGTGCCAGCAGAACGGGGACAGGGGGCTCCTACGAGCAGTACTTC. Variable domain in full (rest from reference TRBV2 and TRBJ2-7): EPEVTQTPSHQVTQMGQEVILRCVPISNHLYFYWYRQILGQKVEFLVSFYNNEISEKSEIFDDQFSVERPDGSNFTLKIRSTKLEDSAMYFCASRTGTGGSYEQYFGPGTRLTVT.

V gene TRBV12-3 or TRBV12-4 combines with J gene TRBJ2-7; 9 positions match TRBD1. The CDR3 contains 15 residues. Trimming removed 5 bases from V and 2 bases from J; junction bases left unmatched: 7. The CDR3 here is CASSQGTGPAYEQYV. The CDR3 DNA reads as TGTGCCAGCAGTCAAGGGACAGGGCCGGCCTACGAGCAGTACGTC.

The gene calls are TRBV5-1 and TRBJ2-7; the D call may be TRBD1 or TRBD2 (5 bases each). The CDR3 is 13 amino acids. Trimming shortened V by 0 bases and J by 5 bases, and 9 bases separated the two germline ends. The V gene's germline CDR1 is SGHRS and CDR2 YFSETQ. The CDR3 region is CASSLESGHEQYF. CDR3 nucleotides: TGCGCCAGCAGCTTGGAGTCGGGGCACGAGCAGTACTTC.

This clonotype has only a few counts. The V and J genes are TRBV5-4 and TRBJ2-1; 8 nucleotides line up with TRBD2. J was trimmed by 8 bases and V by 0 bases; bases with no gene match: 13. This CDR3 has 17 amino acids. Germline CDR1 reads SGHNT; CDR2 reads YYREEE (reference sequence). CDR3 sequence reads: CASSLAGGEQRFHEQFF. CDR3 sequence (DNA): TGTGCCAGCAGCTTGGCCGGGGGGGAGCAGAGGTTCCATGAGCAGTTCTTC.

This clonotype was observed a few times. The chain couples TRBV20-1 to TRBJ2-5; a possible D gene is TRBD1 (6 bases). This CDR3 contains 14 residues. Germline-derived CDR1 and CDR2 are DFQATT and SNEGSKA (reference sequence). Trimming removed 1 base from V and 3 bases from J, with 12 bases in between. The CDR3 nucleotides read TGCAGTGCTAGAGCCTTTTCAGGGGAAGAGACCCAGTACTTC. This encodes CSARAFSGEETQYF.

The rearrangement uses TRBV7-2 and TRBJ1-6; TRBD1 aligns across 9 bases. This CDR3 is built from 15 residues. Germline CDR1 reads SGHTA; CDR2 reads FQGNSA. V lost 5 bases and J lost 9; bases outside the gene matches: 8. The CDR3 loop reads CASSRRTGDGSPLHF. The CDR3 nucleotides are TGTGCCAGCAGCCGCCGGACAGGGGACGGTTCACCCCTCCACTTT.

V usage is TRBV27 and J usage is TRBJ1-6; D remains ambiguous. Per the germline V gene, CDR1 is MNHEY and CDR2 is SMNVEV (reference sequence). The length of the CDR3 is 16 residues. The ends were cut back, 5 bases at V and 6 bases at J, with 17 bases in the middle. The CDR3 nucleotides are TGTGCCAGCAGTCCCCCTGGTGGGCCTGGTAATTCACCCCTCCACTTT. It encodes CASSPPGGPGNSPLHF.

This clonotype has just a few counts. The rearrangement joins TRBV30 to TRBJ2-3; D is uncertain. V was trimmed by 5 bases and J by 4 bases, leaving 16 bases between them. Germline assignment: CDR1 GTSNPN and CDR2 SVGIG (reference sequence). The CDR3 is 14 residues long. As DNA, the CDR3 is TGTGCCTGGCGATTGGCGTACCCAGCAGATACGCAGTATTTT. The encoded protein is CAWRLAYPADTQYF.

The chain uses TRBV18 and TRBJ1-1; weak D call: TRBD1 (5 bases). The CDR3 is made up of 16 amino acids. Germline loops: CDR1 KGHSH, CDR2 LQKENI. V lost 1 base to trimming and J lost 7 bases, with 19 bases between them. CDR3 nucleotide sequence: TGTGCCAGCTCACCACGGGGGGACTCTTTAAGGGGTGAAGCTTTCTTT. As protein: CASSPRGDSLRGEAFF.

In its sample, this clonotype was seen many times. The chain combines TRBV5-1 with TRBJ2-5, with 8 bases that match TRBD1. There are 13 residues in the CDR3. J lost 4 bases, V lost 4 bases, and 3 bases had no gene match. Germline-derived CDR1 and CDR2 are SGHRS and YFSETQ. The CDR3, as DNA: TGCGCCAGCAGCCCTGACAGGGGAGAGACCCAGTACTTC. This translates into CASSPDRGETQYF.

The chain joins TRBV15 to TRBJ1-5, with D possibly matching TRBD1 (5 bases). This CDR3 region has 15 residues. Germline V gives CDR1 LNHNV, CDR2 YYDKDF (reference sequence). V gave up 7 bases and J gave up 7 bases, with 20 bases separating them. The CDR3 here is CATTHGGEGIQPQHF. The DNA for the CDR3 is TGTGCCACCACCCATGGCGGGGAGGGGATACAGCCCCAGCATTTT.

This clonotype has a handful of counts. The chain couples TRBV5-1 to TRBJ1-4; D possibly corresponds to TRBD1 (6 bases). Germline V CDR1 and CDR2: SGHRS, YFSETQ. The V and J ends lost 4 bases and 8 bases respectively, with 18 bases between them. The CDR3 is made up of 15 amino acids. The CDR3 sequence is CASSQTRGLQEKLFF. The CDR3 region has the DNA TGCGCCAGCAGCCAAACCCGGGGGCTGCAGGAAAAACTGTTTTTT.

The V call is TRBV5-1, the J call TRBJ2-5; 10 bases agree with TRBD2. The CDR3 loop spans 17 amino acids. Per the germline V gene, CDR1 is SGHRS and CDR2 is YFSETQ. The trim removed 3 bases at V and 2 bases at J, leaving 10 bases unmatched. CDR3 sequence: CASSSRLLAGTQETQYF. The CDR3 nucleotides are TGCGCCAGCAGCTCAAGATTACTAGCGGGGACGCAAGAGACCCAGTACTTC.

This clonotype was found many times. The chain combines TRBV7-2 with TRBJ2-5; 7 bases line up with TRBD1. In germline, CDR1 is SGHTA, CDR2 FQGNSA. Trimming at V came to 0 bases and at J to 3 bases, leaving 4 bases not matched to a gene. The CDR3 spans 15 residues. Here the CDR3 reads CASSLAGTVKETQYF. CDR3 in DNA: TGTGCCAGCAGCTTAGCCGGGACAGTTAAAGAGACCCAGTACTTC.

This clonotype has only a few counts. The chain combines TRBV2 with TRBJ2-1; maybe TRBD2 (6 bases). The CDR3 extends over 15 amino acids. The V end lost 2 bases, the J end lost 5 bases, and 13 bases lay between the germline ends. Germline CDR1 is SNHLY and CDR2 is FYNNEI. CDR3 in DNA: TGTGCCAGCAGTGAAACGCGACTAGGACACAATGAGCAGTTCTTC. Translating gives CASSETRLGHNEQFF.

The CDR3 reads CASSLVTSYGYTF. The CDR3 nucleotides are TGCGCCAGCAGCTTGGTGACAAGTTATGGCTACACCTTC. The gene calls are TRBV5-1 and TRBJ1-2; D remains ambiguous. Germline V gene data show CDR1 as SGHRS and CDR2 as YFSETQ. The CDR3 consists of 13 residues. The V end lost 0 bases, the J end lost 5 bases, and 8 bases lay between the germline ends.

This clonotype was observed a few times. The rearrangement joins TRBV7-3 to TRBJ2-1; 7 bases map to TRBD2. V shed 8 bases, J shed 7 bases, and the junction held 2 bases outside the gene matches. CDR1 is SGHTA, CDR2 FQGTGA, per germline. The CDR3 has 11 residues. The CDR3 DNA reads TGTGCCAGCCCCGGGGGGAATGAGCAGTTCTTC. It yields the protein CASPGGNEQFF.

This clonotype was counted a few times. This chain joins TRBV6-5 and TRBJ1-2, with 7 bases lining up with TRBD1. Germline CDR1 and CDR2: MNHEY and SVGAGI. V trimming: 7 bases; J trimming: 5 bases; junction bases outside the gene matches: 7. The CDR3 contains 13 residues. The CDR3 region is CASTRDSGYGYTF. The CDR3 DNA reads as TGTGCCAGCACCCGGGACAGTGGGTATGGCTACACCTTC.